What follows is one T cell receptor (beta chain) and its context. Its antigen is not known. This record belongs to a study of cytomegalovirus exposure and HLA in healthy donors. Findings and limits, study-wide: Among the CMV-associated chains, a few were confirmed in vitro as specific for CMV antigens. Most TCR sequences were rare, but some public TCRs occurred in many donors.

The data were produced by immunoSEQ multiplex PCR, yet TCRdb's version contains in-frame clones alone and is incomplete. This table has about 300,000 clones, approximately 88% appearing once. An approximately 130-subject validation cohort, separate from the roughly 670-subject first cohort, supplied the donors. V shed 5 bases and J 2 bases; nucleotides not matched to a gene: 5. From germline, CDR1 is MNHEY and CDR2 SVGAGI. This CDR3 is 15 amino acids long. The rearrangement joins TRBV6-5 to TRBJ2-7, with TRBD1 identical over 11 bases. The TCR comes from a woman under 30 in good health and CMV-seronegative. Sequenced input: PBMCs. The CDR3 is CASSIGTGGTYEQYF. CDR3 bases: TGTGCCAGCAGTATCGGGACAGGGGGAACCTACGAGCAGTACTTC.